The clone carrying this TCR beta chain has just a few counts. This sample stems from a study of shared T cell receptors in the human thymus. Profiling relied on immunoSEQ multiplex PCR, and the TCRdb table lists in-frame clones only, not all of them. The sample has hundreds of thousands of clones, 95% seen once. V trimming: 2 bases; J trimming: 6 bases; junction bases outside the gene matches: 5. The germline V gene encodes CDR1 ENHRY and CDR2 SYGVKD. The CDR3 has 14 residues. The source is a human donor. The chain is built from TRBV10-3 and TRBJ1-2, with 8 bases matching TRBD1. The source material was thymocytes. DNA for the CDR3: TGTGCCATCAGTGAGGGGGACAGGAGGCATGGCTACACCTTC. It is translated as CAISEGDRRHGYTF.